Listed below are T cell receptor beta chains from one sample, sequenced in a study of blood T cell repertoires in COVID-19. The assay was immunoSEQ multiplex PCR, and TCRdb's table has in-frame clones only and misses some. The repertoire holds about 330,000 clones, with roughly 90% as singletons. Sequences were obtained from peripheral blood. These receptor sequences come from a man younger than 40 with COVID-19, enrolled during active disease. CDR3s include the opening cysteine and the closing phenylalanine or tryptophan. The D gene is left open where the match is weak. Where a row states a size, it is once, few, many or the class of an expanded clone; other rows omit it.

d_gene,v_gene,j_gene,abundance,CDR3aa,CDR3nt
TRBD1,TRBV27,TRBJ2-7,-,CASSLSSTGSEQYF,TGTGCCAGCAGTTTATCCTCGACAGGGAGCGAGCAGTACTTC
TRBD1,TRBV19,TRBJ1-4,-,CASSPRTGGEEKLFF,TGTGCCAGTAGTCCTCGGACAGGGGGCGAAGAAAAACTGTTTTTT
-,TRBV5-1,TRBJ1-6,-,CASSSGGHPNNSPLHF,TGCGCCAGCAGCTCGGGGGGACATCCGAATAATTCACCCCTCCACTTT
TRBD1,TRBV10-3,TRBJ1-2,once,CAMTGGSENGYTF,TGTGCCATGACAGGGGGCTCGGAGAATGGCTACACCTTC
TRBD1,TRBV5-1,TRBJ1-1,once,CASSLGVTGGSVNTEAFF,TGCGCCAGCAGCTTGGGGGTGACAGGGGGCTCGGTGAACACTGAAGCTTTCTTT
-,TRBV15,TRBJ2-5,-,CATSRESRAETQYF,TGTGCCACCAGCAGAGAAAGCAGGGCCGAGACCCAGTACTTC
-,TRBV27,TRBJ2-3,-,CASSLGGSTGTQYF,TGTGCCAGCAGTTTGGGGGGTAGCACCGGAACGCAGTATTTT
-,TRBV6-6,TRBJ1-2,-,CASRPLAGARGYGYTF,TGTGCCAGCAGACCTCTTGCGGGGGCGCGGGGCTATGGCTACACCTTC
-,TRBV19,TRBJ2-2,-,CASSTIAVTGELFF,TGTGCCAGTAGCACCATAGCGGTCACCGGGGAGCTGTTTTTT
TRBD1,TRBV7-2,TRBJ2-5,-,CASSLRGTGVPQETQYF,TGTGCCAGCAGCTTACGGGGGACAGGGGTCCCCCAAGAGACCCAGTACTTC
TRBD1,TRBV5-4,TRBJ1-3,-,CASSLAGTGVGNTIYF,TGTGCCAGCAGCTTGGCCGGGACAGGCGTCGGAAACACCATATATTTT
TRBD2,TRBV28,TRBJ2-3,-,CASSSITSGRFTQYF,TGTGCCAGCAGTTCCATAACTAGCGGGAGATTCACGCAGTATTTT
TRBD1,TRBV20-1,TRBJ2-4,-,CSASGFVSQGANIQYF,TGCAGTGCTAGTGGGTTTGTTAGCCAGGGGGCGAACATTCAGTACTTC
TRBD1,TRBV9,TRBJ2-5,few,CASSQGQSRGETQYF,TGTGCCAGCAGCCAGGGACAGTCGAGGGGAGAGACCCAGTACTTC
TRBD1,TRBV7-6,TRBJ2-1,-,CASSLTTGISSYNEQFF,TGTGCCAGCAGCTTGACGACAGGGATTAGCTCCTACAATGAGCAGTTCTTC
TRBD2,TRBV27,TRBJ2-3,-,CASTSSGLAARGTQYF,TGTGCCAGCACCTCATCGGGACTAGCGGCCAGGGGTACGCAGTATTTT
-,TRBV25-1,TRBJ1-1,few,CASIQGGTEAFF,TGTGCCAGCATACAGGGTGGCACTGAAGCTTTCTTT
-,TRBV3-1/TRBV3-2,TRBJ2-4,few,CASSPTLPGGLIAKNIQYF,TGTGCCAGCAGCCCAACACTGCCGGGGGGCCTCATAGCCAAAAACATTCAGTACTTC
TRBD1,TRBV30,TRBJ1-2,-,CAWSVGQGSNYGYTF,TGTGCCTGGAGTGTAGGACAGGGATCTAACTATGGCTACACCTTC
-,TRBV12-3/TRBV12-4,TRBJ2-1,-,CASSLGASEQFF,TGTGCCAGCAGTTTAGGGGCGAGTGAGCAGTTCTTC
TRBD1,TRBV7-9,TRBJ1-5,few,CASSDGTGGEPQHF,TGTGCCAGCAGCGACGGGACAGGGGGCGAGCCCCAGCATTTT
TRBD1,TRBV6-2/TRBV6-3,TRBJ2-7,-,CASSYDRELSYEQYF,TGTGCCAGCAGTTATGACAGGGAACTTTCCTACGAGCAGTACTTC
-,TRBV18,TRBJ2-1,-,CASSPQDSNVVNEQFF,TGTGCCAGCTCACCACAAGACAGTAACGTCGTTAATGAGCAGTTCTTC
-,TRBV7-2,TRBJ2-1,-,CASSLVRRLTNNEQFF,TGTGCCAGCAGCTTAGTTCGTAGACTTACAAACAATGAGCAGTTCTTC
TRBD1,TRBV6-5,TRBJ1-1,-,CASSKWTGRFEAFF,TGTGCCAGCAGTAAGTGGACAGGACGATTTGAAGCTTTCTTT
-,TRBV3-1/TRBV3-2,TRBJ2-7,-,CASSQDKLVMTSYEQYF,TGTGCCAGCAGCCAAGACAAACTAGTTATGACCTCCTACGAGCAGTACTTC
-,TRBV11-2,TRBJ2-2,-,CASREWGAGELFF,TGTGCCAGCAGGGAATGGGGGGCCGGGGAGCTGTTTTTT
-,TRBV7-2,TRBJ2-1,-,CASSLQGYNEQFF,TGTGCCAGCAGCTTACAGGGTTACAATGAGCAGTTCTTC
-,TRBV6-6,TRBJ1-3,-,CASRVQQGSGNTIYF,TGTGCCAGCAGAGTTCAACAGGGCTCTGGAAACACCATATATTTT
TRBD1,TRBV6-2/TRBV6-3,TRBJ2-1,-,CASSYSFRAGQGRYNEQFF,TGTGCCAGCAGTTATTCTTTTAGGGCTGGACAGGGGCGATACAATGAGCAGTTCTTC
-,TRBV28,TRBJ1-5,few,CASSSSQGKEPQHF,TGTGCCAGCAGTTCCAGCCAGGGGAAGGAGCCCCAGCATTTT
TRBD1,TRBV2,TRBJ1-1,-,CASSATGGAITEAFF,TGTGCCAGCAGCGCGACAGGGGGCGCGATCACTGAAGCTTTCTTT
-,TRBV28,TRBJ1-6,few,CASYHGGAENSPLHF,TGTGCCAGCTACCACGGGGGGGCAGAAAATTCACCCCTCCACTTT
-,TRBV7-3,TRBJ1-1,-,CASSLDGMNTEAFF,TGTGCCAGCAGCTTAGACGGGATGAACACTGAAGCTTTCTTT
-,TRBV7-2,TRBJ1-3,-,CASSPKPRGNTIYF,TGTGCCAGCAGCCCGAAGCCGAGGGGAAACACCATATATTTT
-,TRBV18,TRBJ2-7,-,CASSGESYEQYF,TGTGCCAGCTCCGGGGAATCCTACGAGCAGTACTTC
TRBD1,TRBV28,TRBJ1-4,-,CASRTEQGAHEKLFF,TGTGCCAGCAGGACCGAACAGGGGGCCCACGAAAAACTGTTTTTT
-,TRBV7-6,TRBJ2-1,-,CASSLWSRSSYNEQFF,TGTGCCAGCAGCTTATGGTCTAGAAGTTCCTACAATGAGCAGTTCTTC
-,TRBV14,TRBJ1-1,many,CASSQGSEAFF,TGTGCCAGCAGCCAGGGCTCTGAAGCTTTCTTT
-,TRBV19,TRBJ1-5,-,CASSIQFNQPQHF,TGTGCCAGTAGTATACAGTTCAATCAGCCCCAGCATTTT
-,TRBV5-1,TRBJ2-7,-,CASSLASGPYEQYF,TGCGCCAGCAGCTTGGCCTCAGGGCCCTACGAGCAGTACTTC
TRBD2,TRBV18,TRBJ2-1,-,CASSGPSTSGVYNEQFF,TGTGCCAGCTCCGGGCCCTCGACTAGCGGGGTGTACAATGAGCAGTTCTTC
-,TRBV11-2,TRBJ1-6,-,CASSFRRDNSPLHF,TGTGCCAGCAGCTTCCGCAGGGATAATTCACCCCTCCACTTT
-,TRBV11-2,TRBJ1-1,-,CASSLAVYTEAFF,TGTGCCAGCAGCTTAGCGGTCTACACTGAAGCTTTCTTT
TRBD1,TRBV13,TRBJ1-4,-,CASSLLGQPNEKLFF,TGTGCCAGCAGCCTACTGGGACAGCCTAATGAAAAACTGTTTTTT
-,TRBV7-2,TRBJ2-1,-,CASSLGLNNEQFF,TGTGCCAGCAGCTTGGGCTTAAACAATGAGCAGTTCTTC